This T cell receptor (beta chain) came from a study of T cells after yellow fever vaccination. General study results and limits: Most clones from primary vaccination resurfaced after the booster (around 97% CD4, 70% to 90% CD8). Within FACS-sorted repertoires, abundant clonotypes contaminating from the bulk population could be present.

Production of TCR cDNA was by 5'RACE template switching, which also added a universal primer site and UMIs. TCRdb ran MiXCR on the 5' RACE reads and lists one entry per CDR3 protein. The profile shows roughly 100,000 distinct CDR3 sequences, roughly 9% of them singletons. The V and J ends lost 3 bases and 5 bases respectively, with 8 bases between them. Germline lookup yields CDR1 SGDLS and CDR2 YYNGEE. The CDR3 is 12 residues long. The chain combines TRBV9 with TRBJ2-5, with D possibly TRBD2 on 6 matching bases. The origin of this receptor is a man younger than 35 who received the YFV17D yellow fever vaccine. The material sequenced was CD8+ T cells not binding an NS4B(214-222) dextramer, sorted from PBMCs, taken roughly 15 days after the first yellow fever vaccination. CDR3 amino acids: CASSAGLETQYF. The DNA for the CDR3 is TGTGCCAGCAGCGCGGGACTTGAGACCCAGTACTTC.